Following are 28 T cell receptor beta chains from one sample sequenced in a study of cytomegalovirus exposure and HLA in healthy donors. The PCR contained 60 Vbeta and 13 Jbeta primers. The repertoire was sequenced with immunoSEQ multiplex PCR; TCRdb's copy has only in-frame clones and lacks some. This repertoire shows more than 100,000 clones, over 80% found once; its top ten account for approximately 0.22%. Sequences were obtained from PBMCs. The receptors were gathered from a man aged 50 to 60 in good health and CMV-seronegative.

The J gene is TRBJ1-6, the V gene TRBV10-2; 8 bases line up with TRBD1. This CDR3 is built from 14 residues. From germline, CDR1 is WSHSY and CDR2 SAAADI. J gave up 8 bases and V 5 bases, and 5 bases lay outside the gene matches. The CDR3 region is CASSRTGKDSPLHF. CDR3 sequence (DNA): TGCGCCAGCAGTCGGACAGGGAAGGATTCACCCCTCCACTTT.

The chain is built from TRBV7-7 and TRBJ2-1, with D unclear. The CDR3 runs to 15 residues. The germline CDR1 and CDR2 sequences are SSHAT and FNYEAQ (reference sequence). V lost 2 bases and J 1 base, leaving 9 bases between the germline ends. CDR3 in amino acids: CASSLSRSSYNEQFF. DNA for the CDR3: TGTGCCAGCAGCTTAAGCCGGAGTTCCTACAATGAGCAGTTCTTC.

V is TRBV5-4 and J is TRBJ2-2, with D possibly matching TRBD2 (6 bases). Germline V gene sequence: CDR1 SGHNT, CDR2 YYREEE (reference sequence). V lost 6 bases and J lost 8, with 17 bases in between. CDR3 length equals 14 residues. The CDR3: CASNHGGVVGELFF. The CDR3 nucleotides read TGTGCCAGCAATCACGGCGGGGTAGTAGGGGAGCTGTTTTTT.

Comment on this clone: One end of the junction varies from germline; a read error may be responsible. The chain couples TRBV27 to TRBJ1-5; 7 bases align to TRBD1. Germline-derived CDR1 and CDR2 are MNHEY and SMNVEV (reference sequence). The CDR3 spans 15 residues. CDR3 bases: TGTTCCAGCAGTCCGGGGACAGTGCCCAATCAGCCCCAGCATTTT. Its protein is CSSSPGTVPNQPQHF.

V is TRBV5-1 and J is TRBJ2-1; 9 positions match TRBD1. CDR3 length: 13 residues. With 4 bases clipped from V and 7 bases from J, the junction kept 3 bases outside the gene matches. Per the germline V gene, CDR1 is SGHRS and CDR2 is YFSETQ. DNA of the CDR3: TGCGCCAGCAGCACTGGGACAGGGAATGAGCAGTTCTTC. Amino acid sequence: CASSTGTGNEQFF.

This clone was detected only a few times. This chain uses TRBV5-1 with TRBJ1-2; 8 bases line up with TRBD1. Trimming cost V 0 bases and J 7 bases; bases outside gene matches: 8. Germline assignment: CDR1 SGHRS and CDR2 YFSETQ. The CDR3 length is 15 residues. CDR3 sequence reads: CASSLDWTGTPGYTF. The CDR3 DNA follows: TGCGCCAGCAGCTTGGATTGGACAGGGACCCCTGGCTACACCTTC.

This clone turned up a few times. The CDR3 protein is CASTYRQGRWDEQYF. In DNA form, the CDR3 reads TGTGCCAGCACCTATCGACAGGGGCGGTGGGACGAGCAGTACTTC. The J gene is TRBJ2-7, the V gene TRBV28; TRBD1 matches at 8 bases. The V gene end was trimmed by 7 bases and the J gene end by 5 bases; junction bases not matched to a gene: 13. CDR3 length: 15 residues. In germline, CDR1 is MDHEN, CDR2 SYDVKM.

The CDR3 nucleotides read TGCGCCAGCAGCTTGGGAGGTGGGGCGAGCACAGATACGCAGTATTTT. As protein: CASSLGGGASTDTQYF. The chain is built from TRBV5-1 and TRBJ2-3; possible D gene TRBD1, 5 bases. Germline V gene sequence: CDR1 SGHRS, CDR2 YFSETQ. CDR3 length: 16 amino acids. With 0 bases removed from V and 0 bases from J, the gap between germline ends came to 11 bases.

The chain couples TRBV5-8 to TRBJ2-1; 8 nucleotides match TRBD2. V was pared by 4 bases and J by 7 bases, with 10 bases of the junction left unmatched. Germline V gene sequence: CDR1 SGHTS, CDR2 YDEGEE. CDR3 length: 15 amino acids. In DNA, the CDR3 is TGTGCCAGCAGCCCACGGAGCGGGAGTAGGAATGAGCAGTTCTTC. Translated: CASSPRSGSRNEQFF.

This chain connects TRBV6-1 to TRBJ2-7, with 11 positions matching TRBD1. V lost 4 bases and J lost 2; bases outside the gene matches: 4. Germline CDR1 is MNHNS and CDR2 is SASEGT. The CDR3 is 15 amino acids. CDR3 sequence: CASSARTGGTYEQYF. In DNA, the CDR3 is TGTGCCAGCAGTGCTCGGACAGGGGGCACCTACGAGCAGTACTTC.

This clone was seen only a few times. The chain uses TRBV10-3 and TRBJ1-2; 7 nucleotides line up with TRBD1. The J segment lost 6 bases and the V segment lost 2 bases, leaving 18 bases of the junction unmatched. The CDR3 covers 18 residues. Germline CDR1 and CDR2: ENHRY and SYGVKD. CDR3 in amino acids: CAISEMRETGPFRDGYTF. CDR3 nucleotide sequence: TGTGCCATCAGTGAGATGAGGGAGACAGGGCCCTTTCGGGATGGCTACACCTTC.

V is TRBV29-1 and J is TRBJ2-3; weak D call: TRBD1 (6 bases). CDR3 length: 13 amino acids. Trimming removed 7 bases from V and 1 base from J, with 12 bases in between. Per germline, CDR1 SQVTM and CDR2 ANQGSEA. The CDR3 sequence is CSAATGGTDTQYF. As DNA, the CDR3 is TGCAGCGCTGCGACAGGAGGCACAGATACGCAGTATTTT.

A word on this clone: An end of the junction does not agree with germline; a read error may underlie this. The chain carries TRBV7-7 and TRBJ2-5, with 11 bases lining up with TRBD2. Per the germline V gene, CDR1 is SSHAT and CDR2 is FNYEAQ (reference sequence). This CDR3 has 16 residues. In nucleotides, the CDR3 is TGTGCTAGCAGCTTAGGGCTAGCGGGGGGCCAAGAGACCCAGTACTTC. Its protein product is CASSLGLAGGQETQYF.

This clone appeared once. The gene calls are TRBV6-5 and TRBJ1-4; D perhaps matches TRBD1 (6 bases). The CDR3 is made up of 14 amino acids. The germline CDR1 and CDR2 sequences are MNHEY and SVGAGI. The ends were cut back, 4 bases at V and 4 bases at J, with 10 bases in the middle. CDR3 DNA: TGTGCCAGCAGTTGGACAGCCCTTAATGAAAAACTGTTTTTT. Amino acids: CASSWTALNEKLFF.

V gene TRBV27 combines with J gene TRBJ2-7; D remains ambiguous. V was cut by 2 bases and J by 3 bases, with 8 bases left in between. CDR3 length: 13 residues. CDR1 and CDR2 (germline): MNHEY, SMNVEV (reference sequence). For the CDR3, the DNA is TGTGCCAGCAGTTTACGCCCGAGCTACGAGCAGTACTTC. This sequence encodes CASSLRPSYEQYF.

The J gene is TRBJ2-7, the V gene TRBV28; possibly TRBD1 for D (6 bases). Germline values: CDR1 MDHEN, CDR2 SYDVKM. The V and J ends lost 5 bases and 7 bases respectively, with 15 bases between them. This CDR3 is 13 amino acids long. This chain's CDR3 is CASSVRNRDEQYF. The CDR3 bases are TGTGCCAGCAGTGTAAGGAACAGGGATGAGCAGTACTTC. Filled out from reference TRBV28 and TRBJ2-7, the complete variable domain reads DVKVTQSSRYLVKRTGEKVFLECVQDMDHENMFWYRQDPGLGLRLIYFSYDVKMKEKGDIPEGYSVSREKKERFSLILESASTNQTSMYLCASSVRNRDEQYFGPGTRLTVT.

CDR3 coding DNA: TGTGCCAGCAGCTCATCGACAGGGAATTCCTACGAGCAGTACTTC. This encodes CASSSSTGNSYEQYF. The V and J genes are TRBV7-2 and TRBJ2-5; the match to TRBD1 covers 7 bases. The J call may not be correct, given that the DNA end is closer to TRBJ2-7. The V gene's germline CDR1 is SGHTA and CDR2 FQGNSA. The CDR3 runs 15 residues.

V usage is TRBV19 and J usage is TRBJ1-3; no reliable D call. Germline V gene sequence: CDR1 LNHDA, CDR2 SQIVND (reference sequence). CDR3 length equals 12 residues. Trimming removed 6 bases at V and 4 bases at J, with 7 bases between. CDR3 protein: CASRTGGNTIYF. The CDR3 DNA sequence: TGTGCCAGTAGGACGGGGGGAAACACCATATATTTT.

J is TRBJ2-2 and V is TRBV5-6; 12 bases fit TRBD2. Germline CDR1 SGHDT, CDR2 YYEEEE. The CDR3 has 18 residues. With V trimmed by 0 bases and J by 1 base, 4 bases remained unmatched. The CDR3: CASSLASGRAWNTGELFF. CDR3 coding DNA: TGTGCCAGCAGCTTGGCTAGCGGGAGGGCCTGGAACACCGGGGAGCTGTTTTTT.

The chain is built from TRBV6-4 and TRBJ2-3; 9 bases line up with TRBD2. V dropped 3 bases and J dropped 0; count of bases not matched to a gene: 16. The germline CDR1 and CDR2 sequences are MRHNA and SNTAGT. The CDR3 extends over 20 amino acids. This CDR3 reads CASSEPLQREARKSTDTQYF. DNA for the CDR3: TGTGCCAGCAGTGAACCACTCCAGCGGGAGGCCCGAAAGAGCACAGATACGCAGTATTTT.

The chain combines TRBV6-5 with TRBJ1-1, with 8 nucleotides matching TRBD1. This CDR3 contains 13 residues. Germline values: CDR1 MNHEY, CDR2 SVGAGI. J gave up 1 base and V 6 bases, and 1 base lay outside the gene matches. CDR3 bases: TGTGCCAGCAGAACAGGGGGGAACACTGAAGCTTTCTTT. Protein: CASRTGGNTEAFF.

V is TRBV30 and J is TRBJ1-1; D is possibly TRBD1 (6 bases). In germline, CDR1 is GTSNPN, CDR2 SVGIG (reference sequence). The ends were cut back, 4 bases at V and 5 bases at J, with 11 bases in the middle. This CDR3 region has 12 residues. The CDR3 sequence is CAWTQGWTEAFF. Here the CDR3 DNA reads TGTGCCTGGACTCAGGGGTGGACTGAAGCTTTCTTT.

This chain uses TRBV5-4 with TRBJ2-3, with 7 bases identical to TRBD2. Germline V gene sequence: CDR1 SGHNT, CDR2 YYREEE (reference sequence). This CDR3 spans 13 amino acids. V shed 6 bases, J shed 3 bases, and the junction held 4 bases outside the gene matches. The CDR3 bases are TGTGCCAGCATCATGCGGGGGACAGATACGCAGTATTTT. Its protein is CASIMRGTDTQYF. The entire variable domain, with the rest obtained from reference TRBV5-4 and TRBJ2-3, is as follows: ETGVTQSPTHLIKTRGQQVTLRCSSQSGHNTVSWYQQALGQGPQFIFQYYREEENGRGNFPPRFSGLQFPNYSSELNVNALELDDSALYLCASIMRGTDTQYFGPGTRLTVL.

V is TRBV6-5 and J is TRBJ2-3; D is possibly TRBD1 (5 bases). Germline V lookup: CDR1 MNHEY, CDR2 SVGAGI. Trimming took off 2 bases at V and 5 bases at J, with 14 bases between the two ends. This CDR3 comprises 15 residues. CDR3 nucleotides: TGTGCCAGCAGTTACAGAGCAGGGCGCGAAGATACGCAGTATTTT. It specifies CASSYRAGREDTQYF.

This clone appeared a few times. The V and J genes are TRBV6-5 and TRBJ1-4; D is possibly TRBD1 (5 bases). The CDR3 consists of 13 residues. V gave up 8 bases and J gave up 7 bases, with 14 bases separating them. In germline, CDR1 is MNHEY, CDR2 SVGAGI. This CDR3 is CASGAGRGEKLFF. CDR3 nucleotides: TGTGCCAGCGGGGCAGGGCGAGGTGAAAAACTGTTTTTT.

The chain has TRBV7-9 and TRBJ2-7, with TRBD1 identical over 7 bases. Losses at the gene ends were 5 bases for V and 3 bases for J; bases not matched to a gene: 7. The CDR3 is 14 residues long. The germline gives CDR1 SEHNR, CDR2 FQNEAQ (reference sequence). CDR3 in DNA: TGTGCCAGCAGCCCCCGGGACAGAGACTACGAGCAGTACTTC. Protein sequence: CASSPRDRDYEQYF.

This rearrangement joins TRBV2 to TRBJ2-2, with D possibly matching TRBD2 (6 bases). Between the trimmed V and J ends, which lost 4 bases and 3 bases, there was a span of 9 bases. Germline CDR1 and CDR2: SNHLY and FYNNEI. This CDR3 has 14 residues. The CDR3 DNA is TGTGCCAGCAGTGCCCGGGAGCACACCGGGGAGCTGTTTTTT. Amino acids: CASSAREHTGELFF.

V is TRBV5-6 and J is TRBJ1-1, with a possible D match to TRBD1 (6 bases). The CDR3 extends over 15 amino acids. The germline V and J ends were trimmed by 0 bases and 1 base, with 10 bases remaining between them. Per the germline V gene, CDR1 is SGHDT and CDR2 is YYEEEE. The CDR3 here is CASSLAAGQNTEAFF. CDR3 DNA: TGTGCCAGCAGCTTGGCAGCGGGACAGAACACTGAAGCTTTCTTT.